These T cell receptor beta chains were read from a single sample in a study of T-cell reconstitution after alpha-beta-depleted transplantation in children. TCRdb recomputed calls from the PCR reads with MiXCR, one row per CDR3 protein. The table lists approximately 83,000 distinct CDR3 sequences, roughly an eighth of them singletons, with over 11% in the top ten. Sequenced here: PBMCs from the stem cell graft donor, sampled from the stem cell graft. The receptors were sampled from a human donor who donated a stem cell graft to a child with inherited bone marrow failure. CDR3s leave out the opening cysteine and the closing phenylalanine or tryptophan. Each record gives: V gene, D gene, CDR3 protein. The D gene is left open where the match is weak.

TRBV20-1 | NA | SAKRGRMNTEAF
TRBV6-5 | NA | ASKVGGVGFDLSSYEQY
TRBV5-1 | NA | ASSRIEGLETQY
TRBV7-6 | TRBD1 | ASSHPGQLREQY
TRBV27 | NA | ASSGFVWGGGYNEQF
TRBV20-1 | NA | SVRGFAEKLF
TRBV5-1 | NA | ASGVGAANEKLF
TRBV2 | NA | ASRINTGELF
TRBV7-2 | TRBD2 | ASRPGTSGKFHEQY
TRBV29-1 | TRBD2 | SVDTSGPYNEQF
TRBV29-1 | NA | SVDEGSGFDNEQF
TRBV10-3 | TRBD1 | AISPGGRGPDQPQH
TRBV7-9 | NA | ASSTQF
TRBV5-6 | TRBD1 | ASSLFGPPSGTGFDEQY
TRBV6-1 | NA | ASSVIAVGRFYGYT
TRBV7-3 | NA | ASSKQGNTGELF
TRBV27 | TRBD1 | ASSSLTYRGNEQF
TRBV10-3 | TRBD1 | AISERGTGGDQPQH
TRBV20-1 | TRBD1 | SARQGASTEAF
TRBV6-5 | NA | ASRPIGVIQSSYNEQF
TRBV6-4 | TRBD1 | ASRVFHTGTGGLDTEAF
TRBV12-3/TRBV12-4 | TRBD1 | ASSWTGSYNEQF
TRBV9 | NA | ASSLLIGGTDTQY
TRBV6-5 | TRBD1 | ASSPRTGQASNQPQH
TRBV28 | NA | ASSPLRTDTQY
TRBV25-1 | NA | ARGAKTRAYNEQF
TRBV2 | NA | ASSGVGGANSPLH
TRBV3-1 | NA | ASSRGGATDTQY
TRBV20-1 | TRBD2 | SATRTSGRRDTQY
TRBV6-2/TRBV6-3 | TRBD2 | ASMPSGGSSSYNEQF
TRBV7-2 | NA | ASSLIWGQWAF
TRBV25-1 | NA | ASSEYETQY
TRBV12-5 | NA | ASTGQLARAQH
TRBV24-1 | NA | ATSVSAGTGELF
TRBV28 | NA | ATSYRKADTQY
TRBV6-2/TRBV6-3 | TRBD1 | ASSWGQSASGELF
TRBV5-5 | NA | ASSFGGISSYNSPLH
TRBV5-4 | NA | ASSSAGEQF
TRBV7-2 | NA | ASSLASGDTQY
TRBV7-8 | NA | ASSLDPEGSGNTIY
TRBV12-3/TRBV12-4 | TRBD2 | ASTPGLEADTQY
TRBV5-1 | TRBD1 | ASSIPGQGASNETPNYGYT